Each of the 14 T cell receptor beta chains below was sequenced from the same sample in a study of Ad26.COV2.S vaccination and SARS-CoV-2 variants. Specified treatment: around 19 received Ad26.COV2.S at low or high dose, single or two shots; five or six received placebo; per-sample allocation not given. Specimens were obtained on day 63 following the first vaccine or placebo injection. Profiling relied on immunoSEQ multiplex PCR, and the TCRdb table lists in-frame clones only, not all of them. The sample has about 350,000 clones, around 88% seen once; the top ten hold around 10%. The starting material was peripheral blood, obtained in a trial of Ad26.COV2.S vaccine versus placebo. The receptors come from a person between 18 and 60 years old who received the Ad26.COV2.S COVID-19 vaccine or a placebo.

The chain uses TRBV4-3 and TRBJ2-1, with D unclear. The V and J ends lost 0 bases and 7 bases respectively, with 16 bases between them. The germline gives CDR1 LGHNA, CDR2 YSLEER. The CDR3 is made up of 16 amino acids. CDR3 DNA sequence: TGCGCCAGCAGCCAAGAATTGTCAGTTTGGCAGAATGAGCAGTTCTTC. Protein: CASSQELSVWQNEQFF.

The CDR3 sequence: CASGVQGAWEQFF. The CDR3 DNA reads as TGTGCTAGTGGTGTCCAGGGGGCCTGGGAGCAGTTCTTC. V usage is TRBV12-5 and J usage is TRBJ2-1; 8 nucleotides align to TRBD1. Trimming took 5 bases from V and 10 from J; bases not matched to a gene: 7. CDR3 size: 13 residues. Germline lookup yields CDR1 LGHNT and CDR2 FRNRAP. Based on the CDR3 plus reference TRBV12-5 and TRBJ2-1, the full variable domain is DARVTQTPRHKVTEMGQEVTMRCQPILGHNTVFWYRQTMMQGLELLAYFRNRAPLDDSGMPKDRFSAEMPDATLATLKIQPSEPRDSAVYFCASGVQGAWEQFFGPGTRLTVL.

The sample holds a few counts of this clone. CDR3 coding DNA: TGTGCCTGGAGCCGGGACAACACTGAAGCTTTCTTT. Its protein product is CAWSRDNTEAFF. This sequence joins TRBV30 and TRBJ1-1, with D possibly being TRBD1 (5 bases). In germline, CDR1 is GTSNPN, CDR2 SVGIG (reference sequence). V lost 3 bases and J 2 bases, leaving 7 bases between the germline ends. The CDR3 has 12 amino acids.

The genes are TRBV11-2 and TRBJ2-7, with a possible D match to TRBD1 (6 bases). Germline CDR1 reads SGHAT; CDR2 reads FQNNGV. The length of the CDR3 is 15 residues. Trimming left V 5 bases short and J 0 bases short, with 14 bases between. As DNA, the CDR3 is TGTGCCAGCAGCCAAGGACAGATTTTCTCCTACGAGCAGTACTTC. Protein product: CASSQGQIFSYEQYF.

The CDR3 DNA reads TGTGCCAGCAGTTTAGCGGGGGTGAACACCGGGGAGCTGTTTTTT. This sequence encodes CASSLAGVNTGELFF. V and J are TRBV6-2 or TRBV6-3 and TRBJ2-2, with 9 bases matching TRBD2. V was clipped by 4 bases and J by 1 base; unmatched bases: 1. The CDR3 length is 15 residues. Germline CDR1 reads MNHEY; CDR2 reads SVGEGT.

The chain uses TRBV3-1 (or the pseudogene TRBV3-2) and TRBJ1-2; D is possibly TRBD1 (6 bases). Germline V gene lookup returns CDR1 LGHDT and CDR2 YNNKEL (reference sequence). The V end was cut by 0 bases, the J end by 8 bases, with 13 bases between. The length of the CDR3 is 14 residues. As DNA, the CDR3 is TGTGCCAGCAGCCAAGATAGCAGGGGCGACGGCTACACCTTC. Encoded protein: CASSQDSRGDGYTF.

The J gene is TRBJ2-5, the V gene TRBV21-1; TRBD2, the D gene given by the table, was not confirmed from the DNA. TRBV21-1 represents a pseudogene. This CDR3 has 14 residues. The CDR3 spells CAGGQSSGTETQYF. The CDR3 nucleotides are TGTGCCGGGGGGCAGAGCAGCGGGACCGAGACCCAGTACTTC.

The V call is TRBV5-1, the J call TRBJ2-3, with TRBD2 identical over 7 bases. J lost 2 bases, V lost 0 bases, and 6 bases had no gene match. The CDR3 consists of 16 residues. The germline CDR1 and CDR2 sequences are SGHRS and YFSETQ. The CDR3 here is CASSLVSSGTTDTQYF. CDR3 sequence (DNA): TGCGCCAGCAGCTTGGTTTCTAGCGGTACCACAGATACGCAGTATTTT. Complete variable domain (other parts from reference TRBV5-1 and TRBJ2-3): KAGVTQTPRYLIKTRGQQVTLSCSPISGHRSVSWYQQTPGQGLQFLFEYFSETQRNKGNFPGRFSGRQFSNSRSEMNVSTLELGDSALYLCASSLVSSGTTDTQYFGPGTRLTVL.

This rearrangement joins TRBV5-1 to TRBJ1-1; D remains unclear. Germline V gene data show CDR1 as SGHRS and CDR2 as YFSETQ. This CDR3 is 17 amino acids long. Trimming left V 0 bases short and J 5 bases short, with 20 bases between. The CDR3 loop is CASSLEVFGVRSTEAFF. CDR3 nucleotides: TGCGCCAGCAGCTTGGAAGTATTTGGGGTTCGGTCTACTGAAGCTTTCTTT.

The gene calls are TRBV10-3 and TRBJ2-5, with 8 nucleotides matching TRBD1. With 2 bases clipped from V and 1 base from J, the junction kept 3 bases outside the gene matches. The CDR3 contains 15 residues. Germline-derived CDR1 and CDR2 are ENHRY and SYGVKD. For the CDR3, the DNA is TGTGCCATCAGTGAGGGACAGGGTGGCCAAGAGACCCAGTACTTC. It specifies CAISEGQGGQETQYF.

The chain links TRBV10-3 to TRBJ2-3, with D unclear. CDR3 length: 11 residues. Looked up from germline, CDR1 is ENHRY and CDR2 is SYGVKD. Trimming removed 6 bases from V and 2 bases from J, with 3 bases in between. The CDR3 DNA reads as TGTGCCATCAGGACCACAGATACGCAGTATTTT. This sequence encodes CAIRTTDTQYF.

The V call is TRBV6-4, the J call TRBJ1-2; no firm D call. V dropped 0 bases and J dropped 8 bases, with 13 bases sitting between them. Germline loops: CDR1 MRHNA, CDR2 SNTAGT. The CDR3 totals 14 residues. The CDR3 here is CASSDSTGFGGYTF. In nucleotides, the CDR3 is TGTGCCAGCAGTGACTCGACCGGTTTCGGAGGCTACACCTTC.

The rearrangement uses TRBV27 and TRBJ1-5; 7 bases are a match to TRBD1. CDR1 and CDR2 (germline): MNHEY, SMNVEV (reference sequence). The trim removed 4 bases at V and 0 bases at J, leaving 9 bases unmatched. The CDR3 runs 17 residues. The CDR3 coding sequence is TGTGCCAGCAGTTCCCGGGACAGAAGCGATAGCAATCAGCCCCAGCATTTT. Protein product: CASSSRDRSDSNQPQHF.

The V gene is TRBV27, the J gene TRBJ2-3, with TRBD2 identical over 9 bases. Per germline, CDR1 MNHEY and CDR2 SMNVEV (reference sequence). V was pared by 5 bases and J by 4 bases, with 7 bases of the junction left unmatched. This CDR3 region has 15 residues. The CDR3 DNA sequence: TGTGCCAGCAGTGCTGGACTAGCGATATCAGATACGCAGTATTTT. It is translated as CASSAGLAISDTQYF.